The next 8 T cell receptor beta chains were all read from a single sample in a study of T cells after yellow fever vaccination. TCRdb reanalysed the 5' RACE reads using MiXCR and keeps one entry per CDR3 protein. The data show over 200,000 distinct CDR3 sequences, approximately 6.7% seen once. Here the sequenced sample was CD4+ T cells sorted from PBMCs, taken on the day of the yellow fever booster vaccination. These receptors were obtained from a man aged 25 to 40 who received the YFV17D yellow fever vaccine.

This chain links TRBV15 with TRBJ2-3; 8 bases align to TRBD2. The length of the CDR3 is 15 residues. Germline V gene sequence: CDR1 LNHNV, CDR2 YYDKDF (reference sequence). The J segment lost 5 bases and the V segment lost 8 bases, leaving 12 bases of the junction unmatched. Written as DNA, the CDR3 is TGTGCCACCCGGGCCTTAGCGGGACTGGTAGATACGCAGTATTTT. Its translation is CATRALAGLVDTQYF.

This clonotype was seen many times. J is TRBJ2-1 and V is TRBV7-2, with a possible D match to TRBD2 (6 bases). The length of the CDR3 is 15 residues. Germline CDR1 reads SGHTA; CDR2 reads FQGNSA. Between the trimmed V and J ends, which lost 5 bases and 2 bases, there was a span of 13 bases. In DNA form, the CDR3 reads TGTGCCAGCAGCCCAACGGCTAGCGCCTACAATGAGCAGTTCTTC. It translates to CASSPTASAYNEQFF.

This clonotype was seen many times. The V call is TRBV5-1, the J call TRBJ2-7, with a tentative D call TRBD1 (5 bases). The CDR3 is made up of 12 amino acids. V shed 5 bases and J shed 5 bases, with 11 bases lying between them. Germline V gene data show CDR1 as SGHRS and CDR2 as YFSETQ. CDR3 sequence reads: CASRQGVNEQYF. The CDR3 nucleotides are TGCGCCAGCAGGCAGGGCGTCAACGAGCAGTACTTC.

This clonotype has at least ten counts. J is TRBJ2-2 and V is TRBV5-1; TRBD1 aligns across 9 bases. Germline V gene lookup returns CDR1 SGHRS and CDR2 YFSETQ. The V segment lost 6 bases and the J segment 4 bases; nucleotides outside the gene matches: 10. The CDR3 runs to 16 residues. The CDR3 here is CASTTDGTGFTGELFF. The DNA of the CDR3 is TGCGCCAGCACGACGGACGGGACAGGGTTCACCGGGGAGCTGTTTTTT. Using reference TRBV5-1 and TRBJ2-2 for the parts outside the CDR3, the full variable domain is KAGVTQTPRYLIKTRGQQVTLSCSPISGHRSVSWYQQTPGQGLQFLFEYFSETQRNKGNFPGRFSGRQFSNSRSEMNVSTLELGDSALYLCASTTDGTGFTGELFFGEGSRLTVL.

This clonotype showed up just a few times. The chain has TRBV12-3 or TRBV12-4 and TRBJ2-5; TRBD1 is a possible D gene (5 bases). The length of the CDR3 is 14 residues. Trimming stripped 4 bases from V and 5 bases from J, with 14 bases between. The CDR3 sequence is CASSSFQGLETQYF. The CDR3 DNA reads TGTGCCAGCAGTTCCTTCCAGGGATTGGAGACCCAGTACTTC.

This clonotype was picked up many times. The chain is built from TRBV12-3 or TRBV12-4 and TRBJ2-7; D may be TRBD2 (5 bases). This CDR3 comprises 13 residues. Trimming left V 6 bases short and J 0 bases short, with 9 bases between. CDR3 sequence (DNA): TGTGCCAGCAGGAGGAGCGGCTCCTACGAGCAGTACTTC. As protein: CASRRSGSYEQYF.

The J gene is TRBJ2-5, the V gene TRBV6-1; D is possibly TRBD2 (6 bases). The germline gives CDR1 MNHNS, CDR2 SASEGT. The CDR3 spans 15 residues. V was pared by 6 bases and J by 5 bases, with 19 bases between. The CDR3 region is CASRRGTPLGETQYF. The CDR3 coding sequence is TGTGCCAGCAGACGCGGGACTCCATTAGGGGAGACCCAGTACTTC.

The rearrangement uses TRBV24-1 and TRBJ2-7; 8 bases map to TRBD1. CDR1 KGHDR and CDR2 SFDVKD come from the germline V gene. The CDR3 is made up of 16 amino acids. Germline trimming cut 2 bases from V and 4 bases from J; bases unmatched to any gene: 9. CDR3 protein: CATSDSRTGPIYEQYF. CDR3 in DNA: TGTGCCACCAGTGATTCCCGGACAGGGCCAATATACGAGCAGTACTTC.